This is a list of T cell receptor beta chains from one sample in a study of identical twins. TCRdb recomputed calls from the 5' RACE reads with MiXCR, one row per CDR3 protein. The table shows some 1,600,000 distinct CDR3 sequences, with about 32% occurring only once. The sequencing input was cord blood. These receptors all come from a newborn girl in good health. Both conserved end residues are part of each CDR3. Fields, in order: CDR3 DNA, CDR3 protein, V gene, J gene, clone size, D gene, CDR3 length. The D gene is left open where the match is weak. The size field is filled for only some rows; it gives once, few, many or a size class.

CDR3 DNA: TGCAGTGCGCCGAAACAGAAAGAGACCCAGTACTTC; CDR3 protein: CSAPKQKETQYF; V gene: TRBV20-1; J gene: TRBJ2-5; clone size: NA; D gene: NA; CDR3 length: 12
CDR3 DNA: TGTGCCAGCAGTCCCCAAGGACAGGGGGCCGCCGGGGAGCTGTTTTTT; CDR3 protein: CASSPQGQGAAGELFF; V gene: TRBV27; J gene: TRBJ2-2; clone size: NA; D gene: TRBD1; CDR3 length: 16
CDR3 DNA: TGTGCCTGGGCGACGGGACTGGGCTCCTACAATGAGCAGTTCTTC; CDR3 protein: CAWATGLGSYNEQFF; V gene: TRBV30; J gene: TRBJ2-1; clone size: NA; D gene: NA; CDR3 length: 15
CDR3 DNA: TGTGCCAGCAGCTTATCCCGGACAGTGAACACCGGGGAGCTGTTTTTT; CDR3 protein: CASSLSRTVNTGELFF; V gene: TRBV7-2; J gene: TRBJ2-2; clone size: NA; D gene: NA; CDR3 length: 16
CDR3 DNA: TGTGCCAGCAGCAAGTCTCCTTGGGGCTACACCTTC; CDR3 protein: CASSKSPWGYTF; V gene: TRBV7-9; J gene: TRBJ1-2; clone size: NA; D gene: NA; CDR3 length: 12
CDR3 DNA: TGTGCCAGCAGCTTGGCCCGGACTAGCGGGAGGAGCTATGAGCAGTTCTTC; CDR3 protein: CASSLARTSGRSYEQFF; V gene: TRBV5-6; J gene: TRBJ2-1; clone size: NA; D gene: TRBD2; CDR3 length: 17
CDR3 DNA: TGTGCCAGCAGCCAAGATACCCGTGAGACCACAGATACGCAGTATTTT; CDR3 protein: CASSQDTRETTDTQYF; V gene: TRBV4-2; J gene: TRBJ2-3; clone size: few; D gene: NA; CDR3 length: 16
CDR3 DNA: TGTGCCAGCAGTTTTGGACAGTACTATGGCTACACCTTC; CDR3 protein: CASSFGQYYGYTF; V gene: TRBV28; J gene: TRBJ1-2; clone size: many; D gene: NA; CDR3 length: 13
CDR3 DNA: TGTGCCAGCAGCGAGACTAGCGGACCTTACAATGAGCAGTACTTC; CDR3 protein: CASSETSGPYNEQYF; V gene: TRBV7-2; J gene: TRBJ2-7; clone size: few; D gene: TRBD2; CDR3 length: 15
CDR3 DNA: TGCAGTGCTGTACTTGGGCGGGGGGTAGAGACCCAGTACTTC; CDR3 protein: CSAVLGRGVETQYF; V gene: TRBV20-1; J gene: TRBJ2-5; clone size: NA; D gene: TRBD2; CDR3 length: 14
CDR3 DNA: TGCGCCAGCAGCTTGGATAAGGGTGAAGCTTTCTTT; CDR3 protein: CASSLDKGEAFF; V gene: TRBV5-1; J gene: TRBJ1-1; clone size: NA; D gene: NA; CDR3 length: 12
CDR3 DNA: TGCGCCAGCAGGCAGGACAGCACAAATGAAAAACTGTTTTTT; CDR3 protein: CASRQDSTNEKLFF; V gene: TRBV5-1; J gene: TRBJ1-4; clone size: few; D gene: NA; CDR3 length: 14
CDR3 DNA: TGCGCCAGCAGCTTGAGCCAGAAGGACAATGAGCAGTTCTTC; CDR3 protein: CASSLSQKDNEQFF; V gene: TRBV5-1; J gene: TRBJ2-1; clone size: few; D gene: NA; CDR3 length: 14
CDR3 DNA: TGCAGTGCTAGAGAGTGGCTTTTCACAGATACGCAGTATTTT; CDR3 protein: CSAREWLFTDTQYF; V gene: TRBV20-1; J gene: TRBJ2-3; clone size: NA; D gene: NA; CDR3 length: 14
CDR3 DNA: TGTGCCGTACGGTCGGTATACAATCAGCCCCAGCATTTT; CDR3 protein: CAVRSVYNQPQHF; V gene: TRBV6-1; J gene: TRBJ1-5; clone size: once; D gene: NA; CDR3 length: 13
CDR3 DNA: TGCAGTGCTAGAGGACAGGGCCCTCAAGAGACCCAGTACTTC; CDR3 protein: CSARGQGPQETQYF; V gene: TRBV20-1; J gene: TRBJ2-5; clone size: few; D gene: TRBD1; CDR3 length: 14
CDR3 DNA: TGCAGTGCTAGAGAGTCGGGAGAAGGGGACGAGCAGTACTTC; CDR3 protein: CSARESGEGDEQYF; V gene: TRBV20-1; J gene: TRBJ2-7; clone size: NA; D gene: NA; CDR3 length: 14
CDR3 DNA: TGTGCCAGCAGCCTTAGCGGGAGGCAGTTCTTC; CDR3 protein: CASSLSGRQFF; V gene: TRBV28; J gene: TRBJ2-1; clone size: NA; D gene: TRBD2; CDR3 length: 11
CDR3 DNA: TGTGCCAGCAGTGAAGGGATGCAAGAGACCCAGTACTTC; CDR3 protein: CASSEGMQETQYF; V gene: TRBV25-1; J gene: TRBJ2-5; clone size: NA; D gene: NA; CDR3 length: 13
CDR3 DNA: TGCAGTGCTAGAGGGACAGGGAGGACGTACCAAGAGACCCAGTACTTC; CDR3 protein: CSARGTGRTYQETQYF; V gene: TRBV20-1; J gene: TRBJ2-5; clone size: NA; D gene: TRBD1; CDR3 length: 16
CDR3 DNA: TGTGCCAGCAGTGCCCTACCTAGCGGGAGCACAGATACGCAGTATTTT; CDR3 protein: CASSALPSGSTDTQYF; V gene: TRBV9; J gene: TRBJ2-3; clone size: NA; D gene: TRBD2; CDR3 length: 16
CDR3 DNA: TGTGCCGGCAGCTTAGGGTCCGGGAGGGAAAACATTCAGTACTTC; CDR3 protein: CAGSLGSGRENIQYF; V gene: TRBV7-2; J gene: TRBJ2-4; clone size: NA; D gene: TRBD2; CDR3 length: 15
CDR3 DNA: TGTGCCAGCAGCGAACGACAGCCTCTAGCCAAAAACATTCAGTACTTC; CDR3 protein: CASSERQPLAKNIQYF; V gene: TRBV21-1; J gene: TRBJ2-4; clone size: few; D gene: NA; CDR3 length: 16
CDR3 DNA: TGTGCCAGCAGCTTGGTTTGGGTAGCGGACACAGATACGCAGTATTTT; CDR3 protein: CASSLVWVADTDTQYF; V gene: TRBV5-6; J gene: TRBJ2-3; clone size: NA; D gene: NA; CDR3 length: 16
CDR3 DNA: TGCGCCAGCAGCTTAGGGGGAGATTTGGTCAATGAGCAGTTCTTC; CDR3 protein: CASSLGGDLVNEQFF; V gene: TRBV5-1; J gene: TRBJ2-1; clone size: NA; D gene: NA; CDR3 length: 15
CDR3 DNA: TGCGCCAGCAGCTTTCGGCAGAACAATGAGCAGTTCTTC; CDR3 protein: CASSFRQNNEQFF; V gene: TRBV5-1; J gene: TRBJ2-1; clone size: NA; D gene: NA; CDR3 length: 13
CDR3 DNA: TGTGCCAGCAGCCAAGCCAGCCCTAGCTCCTATAATTCACCCCTCCACTTT; CDR3 protein: CASSQASPSSYNSPLHF; V gene: TRBV14; J gene: TRBJ1-6; clone size: few; D gene: NA; CDR3 length: 17
CDR3 DNA: TGTGCCAGCAGTACGAAAAAACTCCAGGGGGCCTACAATCAGCCCCAGCATTTT; CDR3 protein: CASSTKKLQGAYNQPQHF; V gene: TRBV27; J gene: TRBJ1-5; clone size: many; D gene: TRBD1; CDR3 length: 18
CDR3 DNA: TGTGCCACCAGTGACCCGGGAGAGGGTACAGATACGCAGTATTTT; CDR3 protein: CATSDPGEGTDTQYF; V gene: TRBV24-1; J gene: TRBJ2-3; clone size: few; D gene: NA; CDR3 length: 15
CDR3 DNA: TGTGCCAGCAGTACGGGGGAGCGGGGGAAAGGTTACGAGCAGTACTTC; CDR3 protein: CASSTGERGKGYEQYF; V gene: TRBV6-6; J gene: TRBJ2-7; clone size: NA; D gene: TRBD2; CDR3 length: 16
CDR3 DNA: TGTGCCAGCAGCCTGTACGGGGGAGCTCCTTCCTACAATGAGCAGTTCTTC; CDR3 protein: CASSLYGGAPSYNEQFF; V gene: TRBV6-1; J gene: TRBJ2-1; clone size: few; D gene: NA; CDR3 length: 17
CDR3 DNA: TGCGCCAGCAGCTCGGGCGAACGGAACAATCAGCCCCAGCATTTT; CDR3 protein: CASSSGERNNQPQHF; V gene: TRBV5-1; J gene: TRBJ1-5; clone size: few; D gene: NA; CDR3 length: 15
CDR3 DNA: TGCGCCAGCAGCCTGACTAGCGACCGCCGGTACAATGAGCAGTACTTC; CDR3 protein: CASSLTSDRRYNEQYF; V gene: TRBV5-1; J gene: TRBJ2-5; clone size: once; D gene: TRBD2; CDR3 length: 16
CDR3 DNA: TGTGCCAGCAGCGGGGGGGCCGGTGAGCAGTTCTTC; CDR3 protein: CASSGGAGEQFF; V gene: TRBV3-1; J gene: TRBJ2-1; clone size: few; D gene: NA; CDR3 length: 12
CDR3 DNA: TGCGCCAGCGCCACCTTGGGGTCCGCCACAGATACGCAGTATTTT; CDR3 protein: CASATLGSATDTQYF; V gene: TRBV5-1; J gene: TRBJ2-3; clone size: few; D gene: NA; CDR3 length: 15
CDR3 DNA: TGCAGTGCTAGTTTGGCTAGCGTGTCCTACGAGCAGTACTTC; CDR3 protein: CSASLASVSYEQYF; V gene: TRBV20-1; J gene: TRBJ2-7; clone size: NA; D gene: NA; CDR3 length: 14
CDR3 DNA: TGTGCCAGCAGTAAACCAGGGGGTGAGCAGTACTTC; CDR3 protein: CASSKPGGEQYF; V gene: TRBV2; J gene: TRBJ2-7; clone size: NA; D gene: TRBD1; CDR3 length: 12
CDR3 DNA: TGCAGTGCTGTAACAGGGGGCGCGGGTATGAACACTGAAGCTTTCTTT; CDR3 protein: CSAVTGGAGMNTEAFF; V gene: TRBV20-1; J gene: TRBJ1-1; clone size: NA; D gene: TRBD1; CDR3 length: 16
CDR3 DNA: TGTGCCAGCAGTTTTGGGACCTTTCGAGGGGGTGAGCAGTTCTTC; CDR3 protein: CASSFGTFRGGEQFF; V gene: TRBV28; J gene: TRBJ2-1; clone size: NA; D gene: NA; CDR3 length: 15
CDR3 DNA: TGTGCCAGCAGCCAGAGGTTCACCTTCCAAGAGACCCAGTACTTC; CDR3 protein: CASSQRFTFQETQYF; V gene: TRBV3-1; J gene: TRBJ2-5; clone size: NA; D gene: NA; CDR3 length: 15
CDR3 DNA: TGCGCCAGCAGCCGAGGGAGGGGGATGGACGAGCAGTACTTC; CDR3 protein: CASSRGRGMDEQYF; V gene: TRBV4-1; J gene: TRBJ2-7; clone size: NA; D gene: NA; CDR3 length: 14
CDR3 DNA: TGTGCCTGCAGCCATTCCCCCTACAATGAGCAGTTCTTC; CDR3 protein: CACSHSPYNEQFF; V gene: TRBV3-1; J gene: TRBJ2-1; clone size: NA; D gene: NA; CDR3 length: 13
CDR3 DNA: TGCGCCAGCAGCCAAGAAGGGACAGGAGCCTCAATTAATGAAAAACTGTTTTTT; CDR3 protein: CASSQEGTGASINEKLFF; V gene: TRBV4-1; J gene: TRBJ1-4; clone size: NA; D gene: TRBD1; CDR3 length: 18
CDR3 DNA: TGTGCCAGCAGCCAAGATCGTGTTGGGGGACTAGCGGGAGAGACCCAGTACTTC; CDR3 protein: CASSQDRVGGLAGETQYF; V gene: TRBV14; J gene: TRBJ2-5; clone size: few; D gene: TRBD2; CDR3 length: 18
CDR3 DNA: TGCGCCAGCAGCTTGATGTCAGCTGAAAAACTGTTTTTT; CDR3 protein: CASSLMSAEKLFF; V gene: TRBV5-1; J gene: TRBJ1-4; clone size: NA; D gene: NA; CDR3 length: 13
CDR3 DNA: TGCGCCAGCAGCTTCAGCAGCTCCTACAATGAGCAGTTCTTC; CDR3 protein: CASSFSSSYNEQFF; V gene: TRBV12-3/TRBV12-4; J gene: TRBJ2-1; clone size: many; D gene: NA; CDR3 length: 14
CDR3 DNA: TGTGCCAGCAGCCAAGGCCCGCCTAGCGGCTCCTACAATGAGCAGTACTTC; CDR3 protein: CASSQGPPSGSYNEQYF; V gene: TRBV4-2; J gene: TRBJ2-7; clone size: NA; D gene: TRBD2; CDR3 length: 17
CDR3 DNA: TGTGCCAGCAGTCCTTTTATTAACACTGAAGCTTTCTTT; CDR3 protein: CASSPFINTEAFF; V gene: TRBV27; J gene: TRBJ1-1; clone size: NA; D gene: NA; CDR3 length: 13
CDR3 DNA: TGCGCCAGCAGCCCAGGGACTAGCGGGAGAGATGGATACGCAGATACGCAGTATTTT; CDR3 protein: CASSPGTSGRDGYADTQYF; V gene: TRBV5-1; J gene: TRBJ2-3; clone size: few; D gene: TRBD2; CDR3 length: 19
CDR3 DNA: TGTGCCAGCAGCCGATGGGGGCTAGCGGGAGGAAGGGATGAGCAGTACTTC; CDR3 protein: CASSRWGLAGGRDEQYF; V gene: TRBV5-6; J gene: TRBJ2-4; clone size: NA; D gene: TRBD2; CDR3 length: 17
CDR3 DNA: TGTGCTAGCAGCTTAGGAGGGGCTAATCAAGAGACCCAGTACTTC; CDR3 protein: CASSLGGANQETQYF; V gene: TRBV7-7; J gene: TRBJ2-5; clone size: many; D gene: NA; CDR3 length: 15
CDR3 DNA: TGTGCCAGGTCCCGGGTAGGCTACACCTTC; CDR3 protein: CARSRVGYTF; V gene: TRBV2; J gene: TRBJ1-2; clone size: few; D gene: NA; CDR3 length: 10
CDR3 DNA: TGTGCCAGCAGCCCACGAAACAGGGAGTTCTATGGCTACACCTTC; CDR3 protein: CASSPRNREFYGYTF; V gene: TRBV4-2; J gene: TRBJ1-2; clone size: NA; D gene: NA; CDR3 length: 15
CDR3 DNA: TGCAGTGCTAGAGATCCGCCTTTCGGGAGGGCCGCAGATACGCAGTATTTT; CDR3 protein: CSARDPPFGRAADTQYF; V gene: TRBV20-1; J gene: TRBJ2-3; clone size: NA; D gene: TRBD2; CDR3 length: 17